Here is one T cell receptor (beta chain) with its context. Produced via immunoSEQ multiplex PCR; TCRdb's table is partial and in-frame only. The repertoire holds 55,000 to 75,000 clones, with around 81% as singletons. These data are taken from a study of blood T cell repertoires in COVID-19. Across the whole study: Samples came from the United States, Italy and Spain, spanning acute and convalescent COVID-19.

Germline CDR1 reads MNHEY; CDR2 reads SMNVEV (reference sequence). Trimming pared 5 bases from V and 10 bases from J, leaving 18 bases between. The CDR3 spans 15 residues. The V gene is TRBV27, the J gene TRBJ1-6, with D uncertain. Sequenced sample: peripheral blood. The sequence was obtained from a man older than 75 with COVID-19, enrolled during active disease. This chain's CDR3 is CASSPPGSFGSPLHF. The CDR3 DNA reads TGTGCCAGCAGTCCCCCGGGGTCGTTCGGGTCACCCCTCCACTTT.